Below are 19 T cell receptor beta chains sequenced from a single sample in a study of shared clonotypes between healthy human individuals (dated by TCRdb to the early 2020s). The library was obtained by the immunoSEQ multiplex PCR assay. TCRdb took this table from immuneACCESS and kept in-frame rearrangements with V and J called. Such tables lack part of the clones; where checked against another copy, unresolved V genes explain under half of the gap, and the rest is unexplained. This sample comprises 450,000 to 600,000 clones, 79% of them detected only once. 13% of the sample is in the top ten clones. Sequencing was done on a sample of PBMCs. These receptors all come from a woman between 40 and 55 years old in good health. Some clones in this sample may be carry-over from other donors' samples.

This clone was counted only a few times. This sequence joins TRBV5-1 and TRBJ1-1; D is perhaps TRBD1 (5 bases). The CDR3 totals 15 residues. Trimming removed 4 bases at V and 5 bases at J, with 18 bases between. CDR1 is SGHRS and CDR2 is YFSETQ in the germline V gene. The CDR3 loop is CASSQGDSKRTEAFF. CDR3 sequence (DNA): TGCGCCAGCAGCCAAGGGGATTCGAAGCGGACTGAAGCTTTCTTT.

The chain is built from TRBV29-1 and TRBJ2-1; TRBD2 aligns across 13 bases. Germline CDR1 SQVTM, CDR2 ANQGSEA. This CDR3 spans 14 amino acids. Trimming removed 7 bases from V and 6 bases from J; junction bases left unmatched: 6. The CDR3 DNA is TGCAGCGCCCGGACTAGCGGGGGAGCCAATGAGCAGTTCTTC. Translated: CSARTSGGANEQFF.

This clone has a handful of counts. The chain has TRBV7-2 and TRBJ2-3; 10 nucleotides line up with TRBD2. This CDR3 region has 16 residues. With 5 bases clipped from V and 1 base from J, the junction kept 6 bases outside the gene matches. CDR1 SGHTA and CDR2 FQGNSA come from the germline V gene. The CDR3 DNA is TGTGCCAGCAGCATTACCGGGACTAGCGGCACAGATACGCAGTATTTT. Translation gives CASSITGTSGTDTQYF.

V is TRBV10-3 and J is TRBJ2-1, with 12 bases lining up with TRBD2. Trimming took 4 bases from V and 8 from J; bases not matched to a gene: 9. This CDR3 comprises 16 residues. CDR1 and CDR2 (germline): ENHRY, SYGVKD. Here the CDR3 reads CAISVQTSGSADEQFF. The DNA for the CDR3 is TGTGCCATCAGTGTCCAGACTAGCGGGAGCGCCGATGAGCAGTTCTTC.

This clone came up once. The CDR3 sequence is CASGLGISNEQFF. Written as DNA, the CDR3 is TGTGCTAGTGGTTTGGGGATTTCCAATGAGCAGTTCTTC. The chain recombines TRBV12-5 with TRBJ2-1; D ambiguous. The germline V gene encodes CDR1 LGHNT and CDR2 FRNRAP. V lost 1 base, J lost 6 bases, and 7 bases lay in between. The CDR3 is 13 amino acids.

This clone was seen a few times. The chain couples TRBV27 to TRBJ1-2; unclear D gene. The CDR3 runs 13 residues. Trimming took 2 bases from V and 8 from J, leaving 12 bases between them. The germline CDR1 and CDR2 sequences are MNHEY and SMNVEV (reference sequence). CDR3 region: CASSLAGWGGYTF. As DNA, the CDR3 is TGTGCCAGCAGTTTAGCGGGTTGGGGAGGCTACACCTTC.

The V and J genes are TRBV28 and TRBJ1-2; 9 bases align to TRBD1. The CDR3 has 15 amino acids. J lost 5 bases, V lost 6 bases, and 10 bases had no gene match. Germline values: CDR1 MDHEN, CDR2 SYDVKM. CDR3 sequence: CASSPPGTGYYGYTF. The CDR3 DNA sequence: TGTGCCAGCAGCCCCCCCGGGACAGGGTATTATGGCTACACCTTC.

This chain links TRBV5-1 with TRBJ2-7; the D gene is possibly TRBD2 (5 bases). V was cut by 4 bases and J by 4 bases, with 12 bases left in between. Germline V gives CDR1 SGHRS, CDR2 YFSETQ. This CDR3 region has 13 residues. As DNA, the CDR3 is TGCGCCAGCAGCACCGGAGGAACATACGAGCAGTACTTC. It codes for CASSTGGTYEQYF.

The chain couples TRBV5-6 to TRBJ1-1; TRBD1 agrees at 8 bases. The length of the CDR3 is 14 residues. V lost 4 bases, J lost 5 bases, and 7 bases stayed unmatched. CDR1 is SGHDT, CDR2 YYEEEE, per germline. CDR3 sequence: CASSTQGAWTEAFF. CDR3 in DNA: TGTGCCAGCAGCACCCAGGGGGCTTGGACTGAAGCTTTCTTT.

The J gene is TRBJ2-1, the V gene TRBV6-1; 10 bases match TRBD2. CDR1 and CDR2 (germline): MNHNS, SASEGT. J gave up 4 bases and V 7 bases, and 1 base lay outside the gene matches. The CDR3 contains 13 residues. The CDR3 spells CASKLAGYNEQFF. The CDR3 coding sequence is TGTGCCAGCAAACTAGCGGGATACAATGAGCAGTTCTTC.

With respect to this clone: This specimen includes other DNA sequences encoding the same CDR3. The chain joins TRBV5-1 to TRBJ2-1; possibly TRBD1 or TRBD2 for D (6 bases each). Looked up from germline, CDR1 is SGHRS and CDR2 is YFSETQ. Deletions cut 2 bases from V and 0 bases from J, with 9 bases between. The CDR3 runs 15 residues. The CDR3 protein is CASSLGGSSYNEQFF. In DNA, the CDR3 is TGCGCCAGCAGCTTAGGGGGGAGCTCCTACAATGAGCAGTTCTTC.

This chain uses TRBV4-2 with TRBJ2-4; weak D call: TRBD2 (7 bases). The length of the CDR3 is 16 residues. Germline values: CDR1 LGHNA, CDR2 YNFKEQ. V lost 4 bases to trimming and J lost 1 base, with 14 bases between them. CDR3 coding DNA: TGTGCCAGCAGCCTTGGGGGGGGCGGGGCCAAAAACATTCAGTACTTC. Translated: CASSLGGGGAKNIQYF.

The chain is built from TRBV28 and TRBJ1-4; 8 nucleotides line up with TRBD1. The V gene end was trimmed by 6 bases and the J gene end by 4 bases; junction bases not matched to a gene: 7. Germline V gene sequence: CDR1 MDHEN, CDR2 SYDVKM. This CDR3 comprises 15 residues. This chain's CDR3 is CASSLRTGINEKLFF. The CDR3, as DNA: TGTGCCAGCAGCCTGAGGACAGGGATTAATGAAAAACTGTTTTTT.

The rearrangement joins TRBV5-1 to TRBJ2-5, with D perhaps TRBD2 (6 bases). The ends were cut back, 1 base at V and 5 bases at J, with 15 bases in the middle. The CDR3 contains 15 residues. Germline assignment: CDR1 SGHRS and CDR2 YFSETQ. CDR3 region: CASSLNTGVGETQYF. The CDR3 coding sequence is TGCGCCAGCAGCTTGAATACGGGAGTTGGGGAGACCCAGTACTTC.

This clone showed up just a few times. The chain combines TRBV5-6 with TRBJ2-4; D is perhaps TRBD1 or TRBD2 (7 bases each). V lost 0 bases, J lost 0 bases, and 13 bases lay in between. Germline CDR1 is SGHDT and CDR2 is YYEEEE. CDR3 length equals 17 residues. The DNA for the CDR3 is TGTGCCAGCAGCTTGGACAGGGGACTACTAGCCAAAAACATTCAGTACTTC. It specifies CASSLDRGLLAKNIQYF.

The table lists this clone with a few counts. The gene calls are TRBV6-1 and TRBJ2-5, with TRBD2 matching 9 bases. The CDR3 has 18 residues. The J segment lost 5 bases and the V segment lost 1 base, leaving 14 bases of the junction unmatched. The V gene's germline CDR1 is MNHNS and CDR2 SASEGT. This chain's CDR3 is CASSEGFSAGGAVETQYF. In DNA, the CDR3 is TGTGCCAGCAGTGAAGGGTTCTCAGCGGGAGGCGCCGTGGAGACCCAGTACTTC.

This chain links TRBV7-9 with TRBJ1-1, with 10 bases aligning to TRBD1. The V segment lost 5 bases and the J segment 3 bases; nucleotides outside the gene matches: 12. CDR3 length: 17 amino acids. Germline values: CDR1 SEHNR, CDR2 FQNEAQ (reference sequence). In DNA form, the CDR3 reads TGTGCCAGCAGCCGGTCACGGGCCGGGACAGGGGACACTGAAGCTTTCTTT. Its translation is CASSRSRAGTGDTEAFF.

The J gene is TRBJ2-5, the V gene TRBV7-9, with a possible D match to TRBD2 (5 bases). This CDR3 is built from 15 residues. Per the germline V gene, CDR1 is SEHNR and CDR2 is FQNEAQ (reference sequence). V was shortened by 1 base and J by 5 bases, with 14 bases between the two germline ends. CDR3: CASSLERGLGETQYF. DNA of the CDR3: TGTGCCAGCAGCTTAGAACGGGGTCTTGGGGAGACCCAGTACTTC.

The chain is built from TRBV2 and TRBJ2-3; TRBD1 aligns across 8 bases. Germline CDR1 SNHLY, CDR2 FYNNEI. V lost 7 bases, J lost 0 bases, and 6 bases stayed unmatched. This CDR3 has 15 residues. In DNA form, the CDR3 reads TGTGCCAGCATCCGACAGGGGCGAAGCACAGATACGCAGTATTTT. Translating it yields CASIRQGRSTDTQYF.